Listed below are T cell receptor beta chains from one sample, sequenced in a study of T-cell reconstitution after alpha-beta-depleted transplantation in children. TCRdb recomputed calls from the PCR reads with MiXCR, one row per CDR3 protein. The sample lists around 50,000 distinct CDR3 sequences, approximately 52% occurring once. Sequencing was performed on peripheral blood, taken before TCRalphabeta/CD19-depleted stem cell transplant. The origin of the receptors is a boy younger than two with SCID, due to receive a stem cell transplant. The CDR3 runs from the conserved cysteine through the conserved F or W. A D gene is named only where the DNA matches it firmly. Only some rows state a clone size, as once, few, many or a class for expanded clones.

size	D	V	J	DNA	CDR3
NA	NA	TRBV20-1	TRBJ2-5	TGCAGTCTCAAAGGGGGGGGAGAGACCCAGTACTTC	CSLKGGGETQYF
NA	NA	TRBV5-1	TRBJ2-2	TGCGCCAGCAGCCCGGACATCGGGGAGCTGTTTTTT	CASSPDIGELFF
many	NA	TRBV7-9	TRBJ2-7	TGTGCCAGCAGCCAGGACGGATACGAGCAGTACTTC	CASSQDGYEQYF
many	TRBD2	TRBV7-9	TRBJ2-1	TGTGCCAGCAGCCACGCCGGGGGTGGGGAGGGAAAGTTCTTC	CASSHAGGGEGKFF
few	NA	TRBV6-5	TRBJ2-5	TGTGCCAGCAGTTTCCAGGGGAGGCTGGGGGAGACCCAGTACTTC	CASSFQGRLGETQYF
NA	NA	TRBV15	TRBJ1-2	TGTGCCACCAGCTCTCTGCGGGGACGGGAGGACTACACCTTC	CATSSLRGREDYTF
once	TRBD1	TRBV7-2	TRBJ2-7	TGTGCCAGCAGTCCGGGACAGGGAACGTACGAGCAGTACTTC	CASSPGQGTYEQYF
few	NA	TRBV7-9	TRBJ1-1	TGTGCCAGCAGTCCGCCGAGAAGCTCGGGGTCCCCTGAAGCTTTCTTT	CASSPPRSSGSPEAFF
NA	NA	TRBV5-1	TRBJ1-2	TGCGCCAGCAGCTTGGAACAGGCCCCTAACTATGGCTACACCTTC	CASSLEQAPNYGYTF
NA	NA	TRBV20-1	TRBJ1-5	TGCAGTGCTAGCAGGGGCCCGGGTTTCGGCAATCAGCCCCAGCATTTT	CSASRGPGFGNQPQHF
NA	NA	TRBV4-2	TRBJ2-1	TGTGCCAGCAGCCAAGAAGCCAGAACAAGTAGTGAGCAGTTCTTC	CASSQEARTSSEQFF
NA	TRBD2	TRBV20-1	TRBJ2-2	TGCAGTGCTAGGTCCCTAGCGGGGGGGGATACGAACACCGGGGAGCTGTTTTTT	CSARSLAGGDTNTGELFF
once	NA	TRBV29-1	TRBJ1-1	TGCAGCGTTGAAGTTACGGGGAACACTGAAGCTTTCTTT	CSVEVTGNTEAFF
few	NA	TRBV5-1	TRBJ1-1	TGCGCCAGCAGCCTATGGACGGCGACTCCCCAAGCTTTCTTT	CASSLWTATPQAFF
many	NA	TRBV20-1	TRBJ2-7	TGCAGTGCTGGTCCCGGGACCGCGACCTACGAGCAGTACTTC	CSAGPGTATYEQYF
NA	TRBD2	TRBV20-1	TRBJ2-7	TGCAGTGCTAGGTCCCCAGCGGGAGAGCAGTACTTC	CSARSPAGEQYF
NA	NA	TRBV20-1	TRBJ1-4	TGCAGTGCTAGATCCAGTTCAACTAATGAAAAACTGTTTTTT	CSARSSSTNEKLFF
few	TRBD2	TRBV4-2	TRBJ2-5	TGTGCCAGCAGCCAAGTCCTAGCGGGGGTCCAAGAGACCCAGTACTTC	CASSQVLAGVQETQYF
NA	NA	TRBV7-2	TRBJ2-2	TGTGCCAGCAGCTTAGAGTCAGGGGGGGAGCTGTTTTTT	CASSLESGGELFF
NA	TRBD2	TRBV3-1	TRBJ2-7	TGTGCCAGCAGCCAAGGGACTAGCGGAGCCTACGAGCAGTACTTC	CASSQGTSGAYEQYF
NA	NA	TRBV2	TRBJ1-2	TGTGCCAGCAGCCTCGGGCAGGGTGGGGCCTATGGCTACACCTTC	CASSLGQGGAYGYTF
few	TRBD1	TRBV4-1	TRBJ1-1	TGCGCCAGCAGCCAATTTAGCGACAGGGGATTCCCCACTGAAGCTTTCTTT	CASSQFSDRGFPTEAFF
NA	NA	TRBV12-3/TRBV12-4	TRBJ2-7	TGTGCCAGCCGCGACGGGACCAGCTCCTACGAGCAGTACTTC	CASRDGTSSYEQYF
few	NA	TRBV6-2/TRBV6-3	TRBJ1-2	TGTGCCAGCAGTCTACAGGGAGGGGGCTACACCTTC	CASSLQGGGYTF
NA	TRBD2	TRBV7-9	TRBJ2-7	TGTGCCAGCAGCTTCGGCCTAGCGGACCTTCAGCAGTACTTC	CASSFGLADLQQYF
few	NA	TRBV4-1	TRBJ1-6	TGCGCCAGCAGCCAAGAGGTGAACTCCTATAATTCACCCCTCCACTTT	CASSQEVNSYNSPLHF
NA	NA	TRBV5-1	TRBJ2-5	TGCGCCAGCAGCCCCTCCTGGGAGACCCAGTACTTC	CASSPSWETQYF
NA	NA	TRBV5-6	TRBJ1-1	TGTGCCAGCAGCTTCCAGAACACTGAAGCTTTCTTT	CASSFQNTEAFF
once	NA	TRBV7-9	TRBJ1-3	TGTGCCAGCAGCCACCCACTATCCTCTGGAAACACCATATATTTT	CASSHPLSSGNTIYF
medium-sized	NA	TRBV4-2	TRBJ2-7	TGTGCCAGCAGCCAAGACAAGTACCAGGGCTACGAGCAGTACTTC	CASSQDKYQGYEQYF
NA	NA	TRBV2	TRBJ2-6	TGTGCCAGCGTGGCCTCTGGGGCCAACGTCCTGACTTTC	CASVASGANVLTF
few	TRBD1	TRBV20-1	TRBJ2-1	TGCAGTGCTAGTTCCCGCCGGGACAGGAGTTACAATGAGCAGTTCTTC	CSASSRRDRSYNEQFF
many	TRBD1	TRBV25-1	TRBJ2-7	TGTGCCAGCAGTGAGCCAGGGGGCTCCTACGAGCAGTACTTC	CASSEPGGSYEQYF
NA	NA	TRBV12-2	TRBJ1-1	TGTGCAAGTCGCTTAGCGTTCGGATTTGGCAGGGGGGGGTTCACTGAAGCTTTCTTT	CASRLAFGFGRGGFTEAFF